This passage covers 26 T cell receptor beta chains from one sample sequenced in a study of response to subunit inactivated influenza vaccine (dated by TCRdb to 2016 to 2018). The library was produced with RT-PCR. TCRdb shows the sequencer as Illumina HiSeq 2500. TCRdb's own reprocessing of the public reads used fastp at Q25 and MiXCR and kept productive beta chains. Each CDR3 protein gets just one entry, which takes the most common genes and DNA from the rows behind it. The sample records around 850,000 distinct CDR3 sequences, about a fifth of which are singletons. Approximately 10% of the sample is taken by the ten largest. The sequences come from PBMCs from blood, collected around 5 days after vaccination. The origin of the receptors is a man aged 45-60 years who received an inactivated influenza vaccine. Donor details come from another sample of the same person, matched by shared clones.

J is TRBJ2-5 and V is TRBV6-2 or TRBV6-3; possibly TRBD1 for D (6 bases). The CDR3 contains 15 residues. Trimming took 6 bases from V and 2 from J, leaving 16 bases between them. The germline CDR1 and CDR2 sequences are MNHEY and SVGEGT. The CDR3 DNA reads TGTGCCAGCAGGATTTACCAGGGGAATCAAGAGACCCAGTACTTC. It specifies CASRIYQGNQETQYF.

The V gene is TRBV12-3 or TRBV12-4, the J gene TRBJ2-3; D might be TRBD1 (6 bases). V lost 8 bases, J lost 5 bases, and 11 bases lay in between. The CDR3 is 12 residues long. The CDR3 region is CASGTTQDTQYF. The CDR3 DNA reads as TGTGCCAGCGGGACAACACAAGATACGCAGTATTTT.

The chain joins TRBV10-3 to TRBJ1-6, with 7 bases aligning to TRBD1. V lost 2 bases and J lost 6; bases outside the gene matches: 13. CDR3 length: 18 amino acids. Per germline, CDR1 ENHRY and CDR2 SYGVKD. The CDR3 DNA sequence: TGTGCCATCAGTGAGACAGGGGCCCTCGTGGCGACTAATTCACCCCTCCACTTT. Protein: CAISETGALVATNSPLHF.

The V call is TRBV7-2, the J call TRBJ2-1, with D perhaps matching TRBD1 (6 bases). Trimming took 1 base from V and 8 from J, leaving 9 bases between them. The CDR3 consists of 13 residues. Germline loops: CDR1 SGHTA, CDR2 FQGNSA. The CDR3 loop reads CASSLEQGYEQFF. CDR3 nucleotide sequence: TGTGCCAGCAGCTTAGAACAGGGTTATGAGCAGTTCTTC.

This rearrangement joins TRBV20-1 to TRBJ2-1; D gene ambiguous. Germline CDR1 DFQATT, CDR2 SNEGSKA (reference sequence). V was trimmed by 3 bases and J by 9 bases, leaving 9 bases between them. This CDR3 has 11 amino acids. CDR3 region: CSASRQTEQFF. In DNA form, the CDR3 reads TGCAGTGCTAGTCGGCAGACTGAGCAGTTCTTC.

This clonotype has more than one count but fewer than ten. The chain employs TRBV24-1 and TRBJ1-2; possible D gene TRBD1, 6 bases. In germline, CDR1 is KGHDR, CDR2 SFDVKD. V was shortened by 6 bases and J by 8 bases, with 15 bases between the two germline ends. The CDR3 has 13 residues. CDR3 coding DNA: TGTGCCACCAGTTCATACAGGGAGAGAGGCTACACCTTC. It is translated as CATSSYRERGYTF.

This sequence joins TRBV4-3 and TRBJ1-2; 7 bases line up with TRBD1. Germline values: CDR1 LGHNA, CDR2 YSLEER. This CDR3 is built from 14 residues. V lost 4 bases, J lost 2 bases, and 4 bases stayed unmatched. CDR3 bases: TGCGCCAGCAGCCGAGGCAGGGGGAACTATGGCTACACCTTC. Protein sequence: CASSRGRGNYGYTF.

The V gene is TRBV6-2 or TRBV6-3, the J gene TRBJ2-7, with a weak D call TRBD2 (6 bases). V lost 6 bases and J lost 0, with 15 bases in between. The CDR3 is 15 residues long. From germline, CDR1 is MNHEY and CDR2 SVGEGT. CDR3 region: CASRHALAYSYEQYF. The CDR3 bases are TGTGCCAGCAGGCACGCCCTAGCGTACTCCTACGAGCAGTACTTC.

The rearrangement links TRBV28 to TRBJ2-5; D might be TRBD2 (6 bases). The ends were cut back, 5 bases at V and 5 bases at J, with 12 bases in the middle. Germline-derived CDR1 and CDR2 are MDHEN and SYDVKM. The CDR3 has 13 residues. The CDR3 nucleotides are TGTGCCAGCAGTCCCCGGGACTGGGAGACCCAGTACTTC. Translating gives CASSPRDWETQYF.

This clonotype appeared many times. This chain links TRBV4-1 with TRBJ2-4; 8 bases agree with TRBD2. The J segment lost 9 bases and the V segment lost 7 bases, leaving 8 bases of the junction unmatched. The CDR3 is made up of 13 amino acids. Germline-derived CDR1 and CDR2 are MGHRA and YSYEKL. CDR3 DNA sequence: TGCGCCAGCAAGAAAGCGGGAGAGGCCATTCAGTACTTC. The encoded protein is CASKKAGEAIQYF.

This clonotype was counted between two and nine times. V is TRBV12-3 or TRBV12-4 and J is TRBJ2-5, with 10 nucleotides matching TRBD2. CDR3 length: 17 residues. The V gene end was trimmed by 3 bases and the J gene end by 4 bases; junction bases not matched to a gene: 11. CDR3 region: CASSFLLAGEGRETQYF. DNA for the CDR3: TGTGCCAGCAGTTTTCTCCTAGCGGGAGAGGGACGAGAGACCCAGTACTTC.

This clonotype was counted between two and nine times. The chain recombines TRBV5-6 with TRBJ2-5; the match to TRBD2 covers 13 bases. Germline assignment: CDR1 SGHDT and CDR2 YYEEEE. This CDR3 contains 16 residues. V lost 3 bases, J lost 1 base, and 3 bases stayed unmatched. Written as DNA, the CDR3 is TGTGCCAGCAGCTCGGGACTAGCGGGGACCCAAGAGACCCAGTACTTC. This codes for CASSSGLAGTQETQYF.

J is TRBJ1-5 and V is TRBV6-1; 10 nucleotides match TRBD1. CDR3 length: 16 amino acids. V was pared by 6 bases and J by 7 bases, with 12 bases of the junction left unmatched. The V gene's germline CDR1 is MNHNS and CDR2 SASEGT. This CDR3 reads CASRPGQGSSGQPQHF. Here the CDR3 DNA reads TGTGCCAGCAGACCGGGACAGGGGTCCTCTGGGCAGCCCCAGCATTTT.

This clonotype was found a few times. The chain has TRBV7-2 and TRBJ2-1, with 9 bases identical to TRBD2. The CDR3 length is 15 residues. The V gene's germline CDR1 is SGHTA and CDR2 FQGNSA. The V gene end was trimmed by 5 bases and the J gene end by 14 bases; junction bases not matched to a gene: 16. Here the CDR3 reads CASSATGTSQTGEFF. CDR3 bases: TGTGCCAGCAGCGCAACCGGGACTAGCCAAACAGGAGAGTTCTTC.

This chain links TRBV9 with TRBJ2-3; D remains ambiguous. The germline gives CDR1 SGDLS, CDR2 YYNGEE. This CDR3 has 14 residues. V was cut by 0 bases and J by 1 base, with 6 bases left in between. CDR3 sequence: CASSVDPRTDTQYF. In DNA form, the CDR3 reads TGTGCCAGCAGCGTAGACCCACGCACAGATACGCAGTATTTT.

The chain is built from TRBV12-3 or TRBV12-4 and TRBJ2-1, with D unresolved. The CDR3 sequence is 17 residues long. V was shortened by 0 bases and J by 7 bases, with 19 bases between the two germline ends. In DNA form, the CDR3 reads TGTGCCAGCAGTTTAGCCCAAGGGCTGCGGTTCGGGAATGAGCAGTTCTTC. As protein: CASSLAQGLRFGNEQFF.

This clonotype was picked up one time. DNA for the CDR3: TGCGCCAGCAGCTTGGAGCGGGCCGGATGGACCCAGTACTTC. It is translated as CASSLERAGWTQYF. V is TRBV5-1 and J is TRBJ2-5; a possible D gene is TRBD2 (6 bases). The germline gives CDR1 SGHRS, CDR2 YFSETQ. Between the trimmed V and J ends, which lost 0 bases and 7 bases, there was a span of 13 bases. This CDR3 is 14 amino acids long. Together with reference TRBV5-1 and TRBJ2-5, the CDR3 gives the full variable domain: KAGVTQTPRYLIKTRGQQVTLSCSPISGHRSVSWYQQTPGQGLQFLFEYFSETQRNKGNFPGRFSGRQFSNSRSEMNVSTLELGDSALYLCASSLERAGWTQYFGPGTRLLVL.

This clonotype occurred many times. The J gene is TRBJ2-2, the V gene TRBV6-6; D unclear. CDR3 length: 12 residues. V was shortened by 7 bases and J by 1 base, with 4 bases between the two germline ends. CDR1 is MNHNY, CDR2 SVGAGI, per germline (reference sequence). The CDR3 region is CASTENTGELFF. The DNA for the CDR3 is TGTGCCAGCACGGAGAACACCGGGGAGCTGTTTTTT.

This clonotype has at least ten counts. V gene TRBV20-1 combines with J gene TRBJ2-2, with 10 nucleotides matching TRBD2. The CDR3 contains 15 residues. Per the germline V gene, CDR1 is DFQATT and CDR2 is SNEGSKA (reference sequence). V shed 5 bases, J shed 5 bases, and the junction held 8 bases outside the gene matches. The CDR3 DNA reads TGCAGTGCTCCCGTAGCGGGAGGTAGAACCGGGGAGCTGTTTTTT. This codes for CSAPVAGGRTGELFF.

The chain is built from TRBV28 and TRBJ2-3; TRBD2 matches 10 bases. Germline V gene lookup returns CDR1 MDHEN and CDR2 SYDVKM. The CDR3 is made up of 16 amino acids. The V segment lost 4 bases and the J segment 4 bases; nucleotides outside the gene matches: 8. DNA of the CDR3: TGTGCCAGCAGTTCCGCCGGGACTAGCGACGCAGATACGCAGTATTTT. The encoded protein is CASSSAGTSDADTQYF.

This clonotype was counted at least ten times. The CDR3 DNA is TGCAGCGTCGGGAGGGGCACAGTAGAGACCCAGTACTTC. It codes for CSVGRGTVETQYF. The chain couples TRBV29-1 to TRBJ2-5, with 8 bases fitting TRBD2. CDR3 length: 13 amino acids. V trimming: 6 bases; J trimming: 4 bases; junction bases outside the gene matches: 7. The germline V gene encodes CDR1 SQVTM and CDR2 ANQGSEA.

Concerning this clonotype itself: The junction does not match germline at one end; this may be a read error. V and J are TRBV20-1 and TRBJ2-1, with 8 nucleotides matching TRBD1. Germline CDR1 reads DFQATT; CDR2 reads SNEGSKA (reference sequence). This CDR3 is 17 amino acids long. For the CDR3, the DNA is TGCTGTGCTAGTCCCCGGGTTTGGACAGGGAGCGACAATGAGCAGTTCTTC. This encodes CCASPRVWTGSDNEQFF.

The chain couples TRBV7-9 to TRBJ2-3, with D hard to call. The V gene's germline CDR1 is SEHNR and CDR2 FQNEAQ (reference sequence). The CDR3 covers 12 residues. V lost 5 bases and J 4 bases, leaving 7 bases between the germline ends. CDR3 sequence reads: CASSEESDTQYF. In DNA form, the CDR3 reads TGTGCCAGCAGCGAAGAATCAGATACGCAGTATTTT.

The CDR3 is CSVGRSGQGYYEQYF. The CDR3 nucleotides read TGCAGCGTTGGAAGATCGGGGCAGGGATACTACGAGCAGTACTTC. This chain connects TRBV29-1 to TRBJ2-7; D assignment may be TRBD1 or TRBD2 (5 bases each). CDR3 length: 15 residues. Germline lookup yields CDR1 SQVTM and CDR2 ANQGSEA. Trimming removed 4 bases at V and 3 bases at J, with 19 bases between.

This clonotype was detected only a few times. The chain links TRBV7-6 to TRBJ2-1, with D perhaps TRBD2 (5 bases). Germline V gives CDR1 SGHVS, CDR2 FNYEAQ. V was shortened by 1 base and J by 2 bases, with 12 bases between the two germline ends. This CDR3 has 16 amino acids. CDR3 in amino acids: CASSLDSYGAYNEQFF. The CDR3 DNA reads TGTGCCAGCAGCTTAGATAGTTACGGGGCCTACAATGAGCAGTTCTTC. Based on the CDR3 plus reference TRBV7-6 and TRBJ2-1, the full variable domain is GAGVSQSPRYKVTKRGQDVALRCDPISGHVSLYWYRQALGQGPEFLTYFNYEAQQDKSGLPNDRFSAERPEGSISTLTIQRTEQRDSAMYRCASSLDSYGAYNEQFFGPGTRLTVL.

This sequence joins TRBV24-1 and TRBJ1-5, with a weak D call TRBD1 (5 bases). V was shortened by 4 bases and J by 0 bases, with 18 bases between the two germline ends. The V gene's germline CDR1 is KGHDR and CDR2 SFDVKD. The CDR3 loop spans 18 amino acids. CDR3 amino acids: CATSEATDSHNSNQPQHF. CDR3 sequence (DNA): TGTGCCACCAGTGAAGCAACTGACAGCCACAATAGCAATCAGCCCCAGCATTTT.